This record concerns one T cell receptor (beta chain) sequence. Its antigen has not been determined. Base qualities are not provided; no much larger clone lies one nucleotide away. CDR1 and CDR2 (MNHEY, SMNVEV) derive from the germline V gene (reference sequence). The CDR3 numbers 13 residues from cysteine through phenylalanine. Of all the DNA, just the CDR3 is kept, 39 bases in frame from base 1. Trimming leaves V shorter by 9 bases and J shorter by 4 bases, with the junction holding 4 bases beyond the gene matches. The cohort comprised fewer than 750 healthy bone marrow donors. All cohort members were sampled while nominally healthy, although unrecorded immune exposures were likely present. CMV serostatus was positive for more than 250 and negative for about half of the roughly 700 cohort members, and was not recorded for this donor. Each donor provided a peripheral blood sample, and peripheral blood mononuclear cells were used for TCR beta sequencing. The Qiagen DNeasy Blood Extraction Kit was used to extract genomic DNA from the blood cell samples.

Libraries were constructed by the immunoSEQ multiplex PCR assay. For the multiplex PCR, a mixture combining 60 forward primers for TCR Vbeta segments and 13 reverse primers for TCR Jbeta segments was used. Amplification of the CDR3 region of rearranged TCR beta genes was performed with a multiplex PCR assay on genomic DNA. The Illumina HiSeq System was used to sequence the amplified TCR beta libraries as 87-base-pair reads. As for the original processing: In a later analysis, some 80 million unique TCR beta chains were counted across the approximately 640 repertoires, and roughly 11 million of these chains were shared by at least two donors. To remove PCR and sequencing errors, raw reads were error-corrected and collapsed into unique sequences using a nearest-neighbor algorithm that merged closely related sequences. To assign V, D and J gene segments, CDR3 sequences were aligned to IMGT reference sequences. Each retained sequence needed at least a six-nucleotide match to both a V gene segment and a J gene segment. A rearrangement was called productive if the CDR3 had no stop codons and remained in frame with V and J, and every other rearrangement was called non-productive. CDR3 was defined according to IMGT convention as the region running from the second conserved V-encoded cysteine to the conserved J-encoded phenylalanine. The earlier analysis of fewer than 750 of the donors excluded sequences that lacked an unambiguous match to a single V gene segment. In an earlier analysis of almost 600 of the donors, a V segment was called functional when productive rearrangements were above 56.7%, and segregating when the standard deviation between donors exceeded 5%. A statistical classification framework was built for diagnosing cytomegalovirus status from the catalog of TCR beta chain sequences. In a later analysis, TCR nucleotide sequences were compared against IMGT/GENE-DB human TR gene sequences so that V and J genes could be assigned. The TCRdist pipeline was used in a later analysis to assign CDR3 sequences and most-parsimonious VDJ recombination scenarios. A later analysis defined each TCR beta chain by its CDR3 amino acid sequence plus V-gene family, and excluded reads lacking a unique V-gene family. In a later analysis, 450 to 600 highly shared, low-generation-probability nucleotide sequences were removed to address suspected cross-contamination and a sequencing artifact. In a later analysis, a clonal expansion index was calculated for each public chain from normalized within-repertoire ranks of inferred template counts. In a later analysis, generation probabilities were computed using a VDJ recombination model fitted to out-of-frame rearrangements, and the results were checked against IGoR. A later analysis scored TCR-TCR, TCR-HLA and TCR-CMV co-occurrence with hypergeometric tests, applying a repertoire-size bias correction to TCR pairs. In a later analysis, false discovery rates were estimated by permuting HLA or CMV assignments 20 times. In a later analysis, co-occurring TCRs were grouped using DBSCAN, with TCRdist sequence similarity added in when clustering inside HLA-allele-positive subsets. For co-occurrence clustering, repertoires with fewer than 30,000 or more than 120,000 public chains were excluded, along with five repertoires with anomalous nucleotide sharing. TCRdb's version of the immuneACCESS table is confined to in-frame rearrangements and falls short of the full clone set. An unresolved V gene accounts for under half of the shortfall where checked; the remainder is of unknown origin. V and J calls and clone size are copied from that table; D and trimming were computed from the DNA. The sample data list roughly 130,000 clones, and about two thirds of these were observed just once. Clones ranked in the top ten supply about 2.6% of the sample.

The data stem from a study of cytomegalovirus exposure and HLA in healthy donors (dated by TCRdb to about 2017). In the study overall: An earlier analysis of roughly 500 of the donors reported 250 to 350 Gb of sequence data and 117 million unique TCR beta sequences obtained from about 179 million T cells. An early release that covered about 600 HLA-typed donors contained approximately 300 gigabases of sequencing data and 65 million to 100 million unique TCR sequences. A later genetic analysis took genome-wide SNP genotypes for about 55% of the roughly 700 donors and used that subset as a discovery cohort. Across 300 to 500 genotyped donors of the cohort, an average of approximately 220,000 unique TCR beta nucleotide sequences per donor were sequenced, and 15% to 20% of those sequences were non-productive. To predict cytomegalovirus infection status, the study combined high-throughput TCR immunosequencing, statistical association of individual TCRs with disease status, and machine learning. In the later analysis, no new phenotypic data were used to find candidate immune exposures; instead, reliance was placed on TCR beta sequences and their occurrence across donors. An earlier analysis of 500 to 750 of the donors applied high-throughput TCR beta sequencing to assess whether each TCR beta V gene segment acted as functional or pseudogenic. Because of strong linkage in the cohort, roughly five DR-DQ haplotypes were treated as single units for association and clustering. The study profiled the T cell repertoires of hundreds of subjects by immunosequencing and related them to cytomegalovirus serostatus. Donor age, sex, ethnicity and CMV serostatus were collected together with the repertoire data. The study was designed to test whether signatures of past pathogen exposure could be identified by cataloging public T cell receptors. Every repertoire in the discovery cohort had been generated on one and the same sequencing platform. HLA typing covered class I and class II loci at four-digit resolution. Along with the 666-subject first cohort, a separate validation cohort of over a hundred different subjects was used. The number of donors typed differed by locus, with about 620-630 for A, B, C, DRB1 and DQB1, roughly 550 for DQA1, approximately 580 for DPA1, and some 470 for DPB1. A later analysis re-analyzed previously published TCR beta repertoires from 550 to 700 donors and added high-resolution HLA genotyping to study TCR occurrence patterns. Among the roughly 380 genotyped donors, 75% to 90% belonged to the genetic ancestry cluster associated with self-reported Caucasian donors.

What the study reported, not specific to this receptor: In vitro tests confirmed that a few of the cytomegalovirus-associated TCR beta chains recognize cytomegalovirus antigens. In both the original and validation cohorts, the classifier was reported to diagnose cytomegalovirus status with high specificity and sensitivity. A later analysis found that HLA-associated TCR beta chains were more clonally expanded and had lower generation probabilities than equally common non-associated chains. A later analysis associated 15,000 or so TCR beta sequences with specific HLA alleles at a false discovery rate of 0.05. HLA typing was unavailable for some donors at each locus, so association tests used only the typed subset. A later genetic analysis associated a missense DCLRE1C variant with V-gene and J-gene trimming of TCR beta chains, and an independent cohort replicated the association. The study gave a list of some 150 TCR beta chains associated with cytomegalovirus. Most CMV-associated TCR beta chains appeared to be HLA-restricted in a later analysis, and the HLA associations seemed to be driven largely by CMV exposure. For the cohort, immune exposure information was limited to CMV serostatus. A later analysis found that TCR association rates varied across HLA loci, with DRB1 alleles showing the most associated TCRs and HLA-C alleles the fewest. A cluster of highly shared sequence variants was judged likely to represent a technical artifact of the sequencing pipeline. The earlier analysis of approximately 590 of the donors excluded 15 to 20 rarely observed V segments, including chromosome 9 orphons, because counts were too low. A further reported finding was that TCR beta sequences accurately predicted the HLA-A and HLA-B alleles for most subjects in the first cohort. Linkage disequilibrium might explain the correlated functional status among segregating V segments, but an unknown experimental factor could not be excluded. Assigning TCR associations to individual alleles was difficult when HLA alleles, especially DR and DQ, strongly co-occurred. The authors suggested that the approach could potentially be extended to other disease states and immunological phenotypes. According to a later analysis, parvovirus B19, influenza, CMV and Epstein-Barr virus appeared linked to several top co-occurrence clusters. According to a later genetic analysis, donors in an Asian-associated ancestry cluster had fewer N-insertions in productive TCRs than the approximately 670-donor mean. This cohort had only TCR beta chains sequenced, and the lack of alpha or paired-chain data limited which features could be detected. While some public TCRs were present in many individuals, most TCR sequences turned up only very rarely across donors. In an earlier analysis of 587 of the donors, most TCR beta V segments appeared in productive rearrangements about 87% or about 30% of the time, broadly matching IMGT annotations. Some IMGT-functional V segments, including TRBV6-2 and TRBV6-3, could not be told apart with the 87-base-pair reads, so those segments were excluded. Sequencing depth was assumed to be roughly uniform across donors in the presence/absence analyses, though that assumption may not hold.

The receptor's source is a human donor in good health. Rearrangement joined TRBV27 to TRBJ1-2, with 11 bases aligning to TRBD1. Material for sequencing was PBMCs. The CDR3 has the sequence CASGTGGPYGYTF. The DNA sequence reads TGTGCCAGTGGGACAGGGGGTCCCTATGGCTACACCTTC.